These 13 T cell receptor beta chains originate from one sample sequenced in a study of cytomegalovirus exposure and HLA in healthy donors. Use of 60 Vbeta and 13 Jbeta primers characterized the PCR. Profiling relied on immunoSEQ multiplex PCR, and the TCRdb table lists in-frame clones only, not all of them. Among approximately 65,000 clones listed, around 62% were seen once. The sequenced material came from PBMCs. Receptors originate from a man aged 35 to 55 in good health and CMV-seropositive.

The rearrangement joins TRBV5-6 to TRBJ2-3; D gene uncertain. The V end lost 3 bases, the J end lost 1 base, and 9 bases lay between the germline ends. The V gene's germline CDR1 is SGHDT and CDR2 YYEEEE. The CDR3 is made up of 14 amino acids. This CDR3 is CASSSIRGTDTQYF. In DNA, the CDR3 is TGTGCCAGCAGCTCTATCCGAGGCACAGATACGCAGTATTTT.

The chain recombines TRBV5-1 with TRBJ2-4; 12 bases line up with TRBD1. This CDR3 has 17 amino acids. In germline, CDR1 is SGHRS, CDR2 YFSETQ. The ends lost 0 bases at V and 7 bases at J; junction bases unmatched: 8. The CDR3 region has the DNA TGCGCCAGCAGCTTGGGGGGGACAGGGGGCGCGCGGAACATTCAGTACTTC. Translated, it gives CASSLGGTGGARNIQYF.

CDR3 loop: CASGSGSRADTQYF. CDR3 coding DNA: TGTGCCAGTGGTAGCGGGAGTAGGGCAGATACGCAGTATTTT. The chain combines TRBV6-1 with TRBJ2-3; 9 bases are shared with TRBD2. Losses at the gene ends were 9 bases for V and 4 bases for J; bases not matched to a gene: 8. The CDR3 contains 14 residues. Germline V gene data show CDR1 as MNHNS and CDR2 as SASEGT.

The rearrangement uses TRBV19 and TRBJ1-2; 9 nucleotides match TRBD1. Germline CDR1 and CDR2: LNHDA and SQIVND (reference sequence). The J segment lost 4 bases and the V segment lost 5 bases, leaving 2 bases of the junction unmatched. The CDR3 totals 13 residues. The CDR3 region has the DNA TGTGCCAGTAGTCCGACAGGGGGCTATGGCTACACCTTC. It is translated as CASSPTGGYGYTF.

The J gene is TRBJ2-6, the V gene TRBV4-3; no reliable D call. CDR1 is LGHNA, CDR2 YSLEER, per germline. Trimming removed 0 bases from V and 11 bases from J, with 11 bases in between. The CDR3 extends over 14 amino acids. Here the CDR3 reads CASSQEKESYVLTF. The CDR3 coding sequence is TGCGCCAGCAGCCAAGAGAAGGAGAGCTACGTCCTGACTTTC.

This clone turned up a few times. As DNA, the CDR3 is TGCGCCAGCAGCCCGGGGACAGGGGGCAACTATGGCTACACCTTC. This translates into CASSPGTGGNYGYTF. The rearrangement joins TRBV5-1 to TRBJ1-2; TRBD1 matches 12 bases. V was clipped by 4 bases and J by 2 bases; unmatched bases: 3. The CDR3 spans 15 residues. Germline V lookup: CDR1 SGHRS, CDR2 YFSETQ.

The chain is built from TRBV6-1 and TRBJ1-5; possibly TRBD1 for D (5 bases). The CDR3 is 17 amino acids. CDR1 and CDR2 (germline): MNHNS, SASEGT. V lost 3 bases, J lost 9 bases, and 24 bases lay in between. This CDR3 is CASSEEGRPTWEVPQHF. CDR3 DNA sequence: TGTGCCAGCAGTGAGGAGGGACGTCCGACATGGGAGGTGCCCCAGCATTTT.

This chain links TRBV21-1 with TRBJ1-3; TRBD1, the table's D call, lacks a check against the DNA. TRBV21-1 is a documented pseudogene. This CDR3 is built from 17 residues. CDR3 protein: CASSKGAGVLSGNTIYF. CDR3 DNA: TGTGCCAGCAGCAAAGGAGCAGGGGTCCTCTCTGGAAACACCATATATTTT.

This clone was detected only a few times. The chain carries TRBV5-1 and TRBJ2-5; 12 bases fit TRBD2. The trim removed 4 bases at V and 6 bases at J, leaving 16 bases unmatched. There are 18 residues in the CDR3. CDR1 and CDR2 (germline): SGHRS, YFSETQ. CDR3 residues: CASSSGLAGFSKQKTQYF. The CDR3 bases are TGCGCCAGCAGCAGTGGACTAGCGGGGTTTAGTAAACAAAAGACCCAGTACTTC. Complete variable domain (other parts from reference TRBV5-1 and TRBJ2-5): KAGVTQTPRYLIKTRGQQVTLSCSPISGHRSVSWYQQTPGQGLQFLFEYFSETQRNKGNFPGRFSGRQFSNSRSEMNVSTLELGDSALYLCASSSGLAGFSKQKTQYFGPGTRLLVL.

The chain has TRBV7-2 and TRBJ2-4; TRBD1 aligns across 7 bases. Germline lookup yields CDR1 SGHTA and CDR2 FQGNSA. The junction had 7 bases not matched to a gene; V was cut back by 3 bases and J by 2 bases. The CDR3 length is 16 residues. The CDR3 sequence: CASSFAYRGPKNIQYF. Here the CDR3 DNA reads TGTGCCAGCAGCTTCGCGTACAGGGGCCCCAAAAACATTCAGTACTTC.

The V gene is TRBV9, the J gene TRBJ2-3; tentatively, D is TRBD1 (5 bases). The germline CDR1 and CDR2 sequences are SGDLS and YYNGEE. V lost 4 bases, J lost 4 bases, and 7 bases lay in between. The CDR3 runs to 12 residues. The DNA for the CDR3 is TGTGCCAGCAGCAGGGGCTCAGATACGCAGTATTTT. This gives the protein CASSRGSDTQYF.

The chain recombines TRBV11-2 with TRBJ2-7; D is undetermined. V was shortened by 4 bases and J by 5 bases, with 6 bases between the two germline ends. The CDR3 has 11 amino acids. Germline V gene sequence: CDR1 SGHAT, CDR2 FQNNGV. CDR3 in amino acids: CASSSLHEQYF. The CDR3 bases are TGTGCCAGCAGCTCTCTCCACGAGCAGTACTTC.

This clone was counted once. J is TRBJ1-5 and V is TRBV15, with D possibly matching TRBD1 (5 bases). V shed 0 bases and J shed 5 bases, with 20 bases lying between them. Germline V gene data show CDR1 as LNHNV and CDR2 as YYDKDF (reference sequence). This CDR3 comprises 18 residues. The CDR3 nucleotides read TGTGCCACCAGCAGAGATCTATGGGACTATTACAAAGATCAGCCCCAGCATTTT. Translated: CATSRDLWDYYKDQPQHF.